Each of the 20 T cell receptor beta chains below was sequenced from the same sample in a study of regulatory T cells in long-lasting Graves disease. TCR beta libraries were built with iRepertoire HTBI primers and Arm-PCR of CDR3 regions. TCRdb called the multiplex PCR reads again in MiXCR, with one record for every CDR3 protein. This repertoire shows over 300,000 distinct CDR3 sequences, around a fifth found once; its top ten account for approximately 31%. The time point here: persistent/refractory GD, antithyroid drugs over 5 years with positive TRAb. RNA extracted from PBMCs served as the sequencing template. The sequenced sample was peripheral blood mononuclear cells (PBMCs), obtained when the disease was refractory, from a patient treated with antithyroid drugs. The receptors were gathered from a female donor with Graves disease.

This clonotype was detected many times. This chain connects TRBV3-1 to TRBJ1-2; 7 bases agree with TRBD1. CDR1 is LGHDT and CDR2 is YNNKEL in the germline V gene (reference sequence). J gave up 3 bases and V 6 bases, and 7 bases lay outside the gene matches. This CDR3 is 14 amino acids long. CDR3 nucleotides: TGTGCCAGCAGACAACAGGGGTCCGACTATGGCTACACCTTC. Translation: CASRQQGSDYGYTF.

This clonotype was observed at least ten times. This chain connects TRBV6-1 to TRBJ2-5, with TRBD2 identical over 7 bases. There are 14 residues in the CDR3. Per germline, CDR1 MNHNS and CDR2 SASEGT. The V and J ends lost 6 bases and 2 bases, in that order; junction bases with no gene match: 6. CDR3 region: CASSDAGDQETQYF. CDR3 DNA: TGTGCCAGCAGCGACGCGGGGGATCAAGAGACCCAGTACTTC.

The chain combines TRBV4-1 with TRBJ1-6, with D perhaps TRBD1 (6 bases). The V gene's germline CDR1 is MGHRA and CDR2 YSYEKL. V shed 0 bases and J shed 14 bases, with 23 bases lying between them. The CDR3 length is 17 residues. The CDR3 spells CASSQDSSRGAVRALHF. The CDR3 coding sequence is TGCGCCAGCAGCCAAGATTCATCGAGGGGGGCCGTTAGGGCCCTCCACTTT.

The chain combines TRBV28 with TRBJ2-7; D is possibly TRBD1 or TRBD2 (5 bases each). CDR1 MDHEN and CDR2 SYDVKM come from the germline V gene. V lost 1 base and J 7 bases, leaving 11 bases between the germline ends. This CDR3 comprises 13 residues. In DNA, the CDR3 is TGTGCCAGCAGTTTATCTCCGGGGCAAGAGCAGTACTTC. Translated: CASSLSPGQEQYF.

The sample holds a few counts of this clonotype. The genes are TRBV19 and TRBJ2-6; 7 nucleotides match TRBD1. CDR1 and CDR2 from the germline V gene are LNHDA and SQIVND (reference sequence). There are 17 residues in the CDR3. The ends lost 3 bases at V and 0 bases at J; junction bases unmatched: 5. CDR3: CASSMTGFPSGANVLTF. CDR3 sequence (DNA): TGTGCCAGTAGTATGACAGGGTTCCCCTCTGGGGCCAACGTCCTGACTTTC.

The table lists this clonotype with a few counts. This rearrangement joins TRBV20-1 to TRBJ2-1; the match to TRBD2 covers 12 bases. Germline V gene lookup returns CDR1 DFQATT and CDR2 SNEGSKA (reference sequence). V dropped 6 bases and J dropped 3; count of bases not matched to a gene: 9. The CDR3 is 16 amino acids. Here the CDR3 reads CSATRTSGIFYNEQFF. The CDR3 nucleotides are TGCAGTGCCACCAGGACTAGCGGGATCTTCTACAATGAGCAGTTCTTC.

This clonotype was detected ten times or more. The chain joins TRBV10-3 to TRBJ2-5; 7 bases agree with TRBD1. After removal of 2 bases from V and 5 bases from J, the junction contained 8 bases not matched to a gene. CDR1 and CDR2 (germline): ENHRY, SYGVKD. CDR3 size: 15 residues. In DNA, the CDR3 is TGTGCCATCAGTGAGGGGAACAGGGGCCAGGAGACCCAGTACTTC. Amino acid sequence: CAISEGNRGQETQYF.

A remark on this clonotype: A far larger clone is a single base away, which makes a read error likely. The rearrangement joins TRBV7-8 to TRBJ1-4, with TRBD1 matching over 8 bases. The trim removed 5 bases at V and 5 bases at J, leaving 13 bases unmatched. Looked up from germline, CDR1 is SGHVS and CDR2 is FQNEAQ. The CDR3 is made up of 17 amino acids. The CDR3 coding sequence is TGTGCCAGCAGCCCGGGACAGGCCCCTGGGATCAATGAAAAACTGTTTTTT. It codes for CASSPGQAPGINEKLFF.

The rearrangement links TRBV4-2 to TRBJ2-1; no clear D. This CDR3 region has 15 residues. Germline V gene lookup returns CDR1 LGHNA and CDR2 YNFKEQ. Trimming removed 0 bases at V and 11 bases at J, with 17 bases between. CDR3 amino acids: CASSQDGEPILQQFF. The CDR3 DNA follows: TGTGCCAGCAGCCAAGATGGGGAACCTATTCTCCAGCAGTTCTTC.

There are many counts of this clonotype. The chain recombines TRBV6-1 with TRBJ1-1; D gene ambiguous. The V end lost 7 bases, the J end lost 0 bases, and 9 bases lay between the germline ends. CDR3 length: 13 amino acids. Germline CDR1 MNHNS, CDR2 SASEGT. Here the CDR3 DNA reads TGTGCCAGCACCTACCGGTTGAACACTGAAGCTTTCTTT. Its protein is CASTYRLNTEAFF.

The CDR3 region has the DNA TGTGCCAGCTGGATCAGGGGCCCTGGGGCCAACGTCCTGACTTTC. Translation gives CASWIRGPGANVLTF. The rearrangement uses TRBV7-9 and TRBJ2-6; possible D gene TRBD1, 6 bases. Per germline, CDR1 SEHNR and CDR2 FQNEAQ (reference sequence). Trimming cost V 8 bases and J 2 bases, with 13 bases left between them. The CDR3 spans 15 residues.

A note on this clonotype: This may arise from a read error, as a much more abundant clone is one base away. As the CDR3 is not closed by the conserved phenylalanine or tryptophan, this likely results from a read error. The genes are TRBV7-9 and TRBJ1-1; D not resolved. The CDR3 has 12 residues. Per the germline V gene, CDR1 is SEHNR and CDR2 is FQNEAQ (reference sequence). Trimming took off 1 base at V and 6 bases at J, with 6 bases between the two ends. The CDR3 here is CASSLGHPEAFL. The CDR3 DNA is TGTGCCAGCAGCTTAGGACACCCTGAAGCTTTCCTT.

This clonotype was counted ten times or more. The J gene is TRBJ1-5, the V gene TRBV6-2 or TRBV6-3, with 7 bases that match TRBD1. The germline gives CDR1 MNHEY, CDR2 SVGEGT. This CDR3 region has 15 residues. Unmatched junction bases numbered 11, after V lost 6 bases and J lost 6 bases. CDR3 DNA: TGTGCCAGCAGCCCACGACAGGGCATAATTCAGCCCCAGCATTTT. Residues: CASSPRQGIIQPQHF.

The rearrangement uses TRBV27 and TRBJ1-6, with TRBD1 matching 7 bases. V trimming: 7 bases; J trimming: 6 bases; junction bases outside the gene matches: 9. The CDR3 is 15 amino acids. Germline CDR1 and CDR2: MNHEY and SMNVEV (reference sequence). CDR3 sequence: CASTLGQTSNSPLHF. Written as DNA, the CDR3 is TGTGCCAGCACTCTGGGACAGACAAGTAATTCACCCCTCCACTTT.

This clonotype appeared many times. DNA for the CDR3: TGTGCCAGCAGTATACTAGGCGGGACTAGCGGGAGACCGGAGACCCAGTACTTC. Translation: CASSILGGTSGRPETQYF. V usage is TRBV27 and J usage is TRBJ2-5; TRBD2 matches 14 bases. The CDR3 totals 18 residues. Germline V CDR1 and CDR2: MNHEY, SMNVEV (reference sequence). With 5 bases clipped from V and 5 bases from J, the junction kept 13 bases outside the gene matches.

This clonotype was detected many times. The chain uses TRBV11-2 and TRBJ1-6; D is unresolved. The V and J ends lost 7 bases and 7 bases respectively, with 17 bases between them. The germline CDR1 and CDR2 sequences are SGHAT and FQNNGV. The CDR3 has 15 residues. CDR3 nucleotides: TGTGCCAGCAACCCGACGACCAGGCCAAATTCACCCCTCCACTTT. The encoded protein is CASNPTTRPNSPLHF.

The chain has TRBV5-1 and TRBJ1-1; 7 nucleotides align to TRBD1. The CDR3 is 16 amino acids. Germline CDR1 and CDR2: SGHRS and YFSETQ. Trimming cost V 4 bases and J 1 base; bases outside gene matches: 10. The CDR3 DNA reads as TGCGCCAGCAGCACCAACTACAGGGGAAGGAACACTGAAGCTTTCTTT. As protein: CASSTNYRGRNTEAFF.

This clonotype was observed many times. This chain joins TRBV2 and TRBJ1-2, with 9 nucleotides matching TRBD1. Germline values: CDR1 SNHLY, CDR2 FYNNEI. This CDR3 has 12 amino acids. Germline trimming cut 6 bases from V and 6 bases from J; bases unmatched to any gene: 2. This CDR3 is CASRDRGHGYTF. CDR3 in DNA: TGTGCCAGCAGGGACAGGGGACATGGCTACACCTTC.

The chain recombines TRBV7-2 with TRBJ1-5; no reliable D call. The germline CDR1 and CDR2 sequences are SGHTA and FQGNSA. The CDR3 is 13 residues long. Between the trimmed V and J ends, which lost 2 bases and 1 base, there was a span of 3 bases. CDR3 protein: CASSLQSNQPQHF. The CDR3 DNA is TGTGCCAGCAGCTTACAGAGCAATCAGCCCCAGCATTTT.

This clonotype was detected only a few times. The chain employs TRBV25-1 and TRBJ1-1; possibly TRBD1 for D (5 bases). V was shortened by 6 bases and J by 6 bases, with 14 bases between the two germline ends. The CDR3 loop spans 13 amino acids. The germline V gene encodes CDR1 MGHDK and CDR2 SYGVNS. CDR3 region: CASRYQGNSEAFF. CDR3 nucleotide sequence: TGTGCCAGCAGATATCAGGGAAATTCTGAAGCTTTCTTT.